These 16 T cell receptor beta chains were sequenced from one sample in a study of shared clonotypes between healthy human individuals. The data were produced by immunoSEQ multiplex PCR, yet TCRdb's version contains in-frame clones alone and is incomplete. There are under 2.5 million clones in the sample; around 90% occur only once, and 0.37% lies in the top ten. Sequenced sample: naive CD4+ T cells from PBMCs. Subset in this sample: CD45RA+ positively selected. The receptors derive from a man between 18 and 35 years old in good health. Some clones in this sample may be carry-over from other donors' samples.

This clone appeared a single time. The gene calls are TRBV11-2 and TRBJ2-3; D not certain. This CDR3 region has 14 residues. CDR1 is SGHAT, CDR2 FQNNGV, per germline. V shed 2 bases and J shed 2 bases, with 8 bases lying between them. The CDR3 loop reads CASSLPTLTDTQYF. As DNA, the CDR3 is TGTGCCAGCAGCTTACCTACTCTCACAGATACGCAGTATTTT.

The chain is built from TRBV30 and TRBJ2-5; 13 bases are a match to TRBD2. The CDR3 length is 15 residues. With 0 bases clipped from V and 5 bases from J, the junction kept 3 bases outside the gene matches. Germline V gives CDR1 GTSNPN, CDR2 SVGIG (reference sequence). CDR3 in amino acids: CAWSVRTSGSETQYF. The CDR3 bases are TGTGCCTGGAGTGTACGGACTAGCGGGAGTGAGACCCAGTACTTC. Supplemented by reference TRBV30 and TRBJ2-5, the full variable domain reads SQTIHQWPATLVQPVGSPLSLECTVEGTSNPNLYWYRQAAGRGLQLLFYSVGIGQISSEVPQNLSASRPQDRQFILSSKKLLLSDSGFYLCAWSVRTSGSETQYFGPGTRLLVL.

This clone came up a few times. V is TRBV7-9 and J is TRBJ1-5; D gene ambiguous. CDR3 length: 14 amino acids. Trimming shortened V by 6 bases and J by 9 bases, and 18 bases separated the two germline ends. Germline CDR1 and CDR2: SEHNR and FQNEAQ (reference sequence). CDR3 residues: CASSQDGGRLPQHF. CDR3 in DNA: TGTGCCAGCAGTCAGGACGGCGGTAGGCTGCCCCAGCATTTT.

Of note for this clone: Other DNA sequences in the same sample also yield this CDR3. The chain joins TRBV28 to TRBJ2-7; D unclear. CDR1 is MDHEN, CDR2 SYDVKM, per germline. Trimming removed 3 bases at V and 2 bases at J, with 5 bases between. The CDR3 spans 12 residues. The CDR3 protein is CASSFRPYEQYF. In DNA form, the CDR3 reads TGTGCCAGCAGTTTCCGGCCCTACGAGCAGTACTTC.

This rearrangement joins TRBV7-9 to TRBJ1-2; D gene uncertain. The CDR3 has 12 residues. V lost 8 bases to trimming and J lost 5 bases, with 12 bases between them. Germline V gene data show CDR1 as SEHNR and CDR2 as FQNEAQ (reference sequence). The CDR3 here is CASVGAAYGYTF. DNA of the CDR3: TGTGCCAGCGTTGGCGCGGCTTATGGCTACACCTTC.

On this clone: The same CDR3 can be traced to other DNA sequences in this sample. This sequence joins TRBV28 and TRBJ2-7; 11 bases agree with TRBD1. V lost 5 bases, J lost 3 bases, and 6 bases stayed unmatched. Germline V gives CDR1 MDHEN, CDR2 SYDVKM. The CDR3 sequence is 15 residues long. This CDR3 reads CASSRPGTGGYEQYF. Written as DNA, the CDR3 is TGTGCCAGCAGTAGGCCCGGGACAGGGGGCTACGAGCAGTACTTC.

The CDR3 DNA reads TGCGCCAGCAGCTTGGCGGCGGGAAGTACCTACAATGAGCAGTTCTTC. Its protein is CASSLAAGSTYNEQFF. The rearrangement joins TRBV5-1 to TRBJ2-1; TRBD2 might be the D (6 bases). V was clipped by 0 bases and J by 2 bases, with 12 bases between them. CDR1 and CDR2 (germline): SGHRS, YFSETQ. This CDR3 region has 16 residues.

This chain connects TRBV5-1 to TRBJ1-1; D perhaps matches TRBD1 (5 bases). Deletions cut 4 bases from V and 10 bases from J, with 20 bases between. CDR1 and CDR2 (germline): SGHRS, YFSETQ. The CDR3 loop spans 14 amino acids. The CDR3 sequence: CASSGGGSPDVAFF. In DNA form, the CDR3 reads TGCGCCAGCAGCGGCGGGGGGTCCCCTGATGTAGCTTTCTTT.

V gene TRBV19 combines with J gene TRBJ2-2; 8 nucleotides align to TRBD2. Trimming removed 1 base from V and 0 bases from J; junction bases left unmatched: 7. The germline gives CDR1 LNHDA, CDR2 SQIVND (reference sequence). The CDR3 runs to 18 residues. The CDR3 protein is CASSIGLGLGTNTGELFF. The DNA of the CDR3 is TGTGCCAGTAGTATAGGTCTGGGACTAGGAACGAACACCGGGGAGCTGTTTTTT.

DNA of the CDR3: TGCGCCAGCAGCTTGGAGTGGGCTTTGGATGGAGCTTTCTTT. Translating gives CASSLEWALDGAFF. V usage is TRBV5-1 and J usage is TRBJ1-1; no clear D. CDR1 is SGHRS and CDR2 is YFSETQ in the germline V gene. The CDR3 runs 14 residues. Trimming stripped 0 bases from V and 10 bases from J, with 16 bases between.

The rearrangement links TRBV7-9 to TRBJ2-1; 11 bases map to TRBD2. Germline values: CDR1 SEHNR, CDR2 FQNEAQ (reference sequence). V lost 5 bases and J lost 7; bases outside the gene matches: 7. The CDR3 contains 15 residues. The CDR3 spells CASSILAGGGNEQFF. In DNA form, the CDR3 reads TGTGCCAGCAGCATTCTAGCGGGAGGAGGGAATGAGCAGTTCTTC.

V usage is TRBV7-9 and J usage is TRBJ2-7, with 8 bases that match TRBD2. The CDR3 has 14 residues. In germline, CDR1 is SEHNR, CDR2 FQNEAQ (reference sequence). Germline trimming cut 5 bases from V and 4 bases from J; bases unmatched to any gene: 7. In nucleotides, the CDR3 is TGTGCCAGCAGCGCTCTCGGACTAGCATACGAGCAGTACTTC. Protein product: CASSALGLAYEQYF.

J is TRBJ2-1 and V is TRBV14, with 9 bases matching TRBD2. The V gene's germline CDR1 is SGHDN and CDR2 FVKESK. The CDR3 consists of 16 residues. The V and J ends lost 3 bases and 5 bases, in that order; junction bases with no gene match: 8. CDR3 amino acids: CASSHPAGTSNNEQFF. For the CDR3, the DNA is TGTGCCAGCAGCCACCCCGCAGGGACTAGCAACAATGAGCAGTTCTTC.

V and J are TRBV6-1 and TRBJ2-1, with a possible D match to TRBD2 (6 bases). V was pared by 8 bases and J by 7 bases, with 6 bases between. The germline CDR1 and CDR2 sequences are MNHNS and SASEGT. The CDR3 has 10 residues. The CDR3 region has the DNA TGTGCCAGCGGGACTAATGAGCAGTTCTTC. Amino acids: CASGTNEQFF.

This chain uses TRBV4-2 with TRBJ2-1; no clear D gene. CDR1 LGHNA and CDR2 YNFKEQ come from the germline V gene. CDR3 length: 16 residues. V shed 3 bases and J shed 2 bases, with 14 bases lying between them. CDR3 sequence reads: CASSHGPGQTYNEQFF. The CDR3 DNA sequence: TGTGCCAGCAGCCATGGACCGGGTCAGACCTACAATGAGCAGTTCTTC.

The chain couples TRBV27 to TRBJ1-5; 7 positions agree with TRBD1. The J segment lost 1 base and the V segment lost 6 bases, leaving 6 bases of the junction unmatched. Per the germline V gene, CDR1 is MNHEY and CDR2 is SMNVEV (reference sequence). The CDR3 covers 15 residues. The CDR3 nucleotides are TGTGCCAGCAGGTCCACAGGGGTGAGCAATCAGCCCCAGCATTTT. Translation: CASRSTGVSNQPQHF.